The TCR beta chain described here comes from a study of T cell repertoires in cytomegalovirus infection. Whole-study context: Evidence of both CMV infection and a matching HLA type came from public TCR beta signatures. Study-wide findings and caveats: Carriers of CMV and the relevant HLA type were discriminated by public TCR beta frequency. HLA-C-restricted, CMV-specific TCR beta clonotypes were dominant ex vivo.

TCRdb re-called the reads through MiXCR, storing one row per CDR3 protein. The table has a few hundred thousand distinct CDR3 sequences, roughly 10% seen once. This clonotype was seen only once. The antigen remains undetermined. CDR3 length equals 12 residues. The germline CDR1 and CDR2 sequences are DFQATT and SNEGSKA (reference sequence). Trimming left V 6 bases short and J 4 bases short, with 10 bases between. This receptor was obtained from a human donor in good health (CMV status not recorded). Some clones in this sample may be carry-over from other donors' samples. The material sequenced was PBMCs. This chain links TRBV20-1 with TRBJ2-1, with D perhaps matching TRBD2 (6 bases). CDR3 sequence reads: CSAGGGYNEQFF. The CDR3 bases are TGCAGTGCGGGGGGTGGGTACAATGAGCAGTTCTTC.